What follows is one T cell receptor (beta chain) and its context. As yet, its antigen is unknown. The data derive from a study of T cell responses to AZD1222 COVID-19 vaccine. Study observations and caveats: Two AZD1222 doses significantly raised spike-specific TCR breadth and depth over controls. White British donors predominated, females outnumbered males, and clonal diversity was possibly underestimated.

The table came from immunoSEQ multiplex PCR; TCRdb's copy has only in-frame clones and leaves some out. This table has some 99,000 clones, 91% appearing once. The CDR3 has 15 amino acids. Germline CDR1 and CDR2: SEHNR and FQNEAQ (reference sequence). The V and J ends lost 2 bases and 4 bases respectively, with 11 bases between them. Sequencing used peripheral blood, obtained on day 0 of AZD1222 vaccination. The chain employs TRBV7-9 and TRBJ2-2; D is unclear. The receptor was derived from an adult in good health. Here the CDR3 DNA reads TGTGCCAGCAGCTTAAACATGCCCAGCACCGGGGAGCTGTTTTTT. It codes for CASSLNMPSTGELFF.